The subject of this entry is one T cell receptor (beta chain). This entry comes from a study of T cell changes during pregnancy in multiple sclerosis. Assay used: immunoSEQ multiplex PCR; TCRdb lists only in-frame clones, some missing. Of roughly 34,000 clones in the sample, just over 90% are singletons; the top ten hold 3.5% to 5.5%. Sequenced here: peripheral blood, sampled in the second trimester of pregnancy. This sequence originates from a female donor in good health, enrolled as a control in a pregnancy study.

CDR3 residues: CASSIDSSKAFF. The CDR3 DNA reads as TGTGCCAGTAGTATTGACAGTTCAAAAGCTTTCTTT. V is TRBV19 and J is TRBJ1-1, with D perhaps matching TRBD1 (5 bases). The CDR3 covers 12 residues. The ends were cut back, 3 bases at V and 9 bases at J, with 11 bases in the middle. Germline CDR1 and CDR2: LNHDA and SQIVND (reference sequence).